This T cell receptor (beta chain) was profiled in a study of cytotoxic CD8 clonotypes in ibrutinib-treated CLL. Study-wide background: Roughly 10 relapsed/refractory, approximately 15 treatment-naive; around 18 IGHV unmutated.

The CDR3 runs to 15 residues. Trimming shortened V by 2 bases and J by 4 bases, and 13 bases separated the two germline ends. Germline CDR1 is SGHAT and CDR2 is FQNNGV. This clone was detected only once. TCRdb keeps only in-frame clones here, not all; method: immunoSEQ multiplex PCR. The data hold about 20,000 clones, with over 65% observed a single time. This sequence originates from a human donor with chronic lymphocytic leukemia. The sample here was PBMCs, taken before ibrutinib treatment. The rearrangement joins TRBV11-2 to TRBJ2-3; no clear D. DNA for the CDR3: TGTGCCAGCAGCTTATCCGGAACCTTAGCAGATACGCAGTATTTT. It specifies CASSLSGTLADTQYF.